The clone carrying this T cell receptor (beta chain) was detected a few times. Some clones are missing from TCRdb's copy, which holds only in-frame ones; the method was immunoSEQ multiplex PCR. The sample gives some 38,000 clones, just under 90% of which show up once; 0.5% to 0.65% is in the top ten. Germline V gene data show CDR1 as LNHDA and CDR2 as SQIVND (reference sequence). The ends lost 6 bases at V and 4 bases at J; junction bases unmatched: 4. The CDR3 contains 13 residues. Time point defined: naive CD8 control sorted from an acute-time-point sample. The data belong to a study of CD8 T cells in acute hepatitis C reinfection. Study background: TCRbeta of HCV NS3-1073-specific CD8+ T cells was profiled.

The clonotype comes from a man aged 30 to 39 with chronic hepatitis C. This chain joins TRBV19 and TRBJ1-1; 8 positions match TRBD1. Source material: naive CD8+ T cells from PBMCs. This chain's CDR3 is CASSPTGGTEAFF. The CDR3 DNA follows: TGTGCCAGTAGCCCAACAGGGGGCACTGAAGCTTTCTTT.